The TCR beta chain under discussion was sequenced for a study of CD8 T cells in Susac syndrome. Trimming left V 1 base short and J 1 base short, with 10 bases between. The CDR3 is 15 residues long. Germline values: CDR1 SEHNR, CDR2 FQNEAQ (reference sequence). Random hexamers were used to reverse transcribe an amount of roughly 0.45 to 1 ug RNA. TCRdb passed the immunoSEQ multiplex PCR reads through MiXCR, listing each CDR3 protein once. Among more than 95,000 distinct CDR3 sequences listed, around 94% were seen once. This rearrangement joins TRBV7-9 to TRBJ1-1; D gene unclear. Sequenced input: CD4+ T cells from PBMCs. This TCR was sampled from a human donor in good health. CDR3 DNA: TGTGCCAGCAGCTTAGTCTCGTTGACGAACACTGAAGCTTTCTTT. Its translation: CASSLVSLTNTEAFF.